Listed here are 21 T cell receptor beta chains from one sample, sequenced in a study of Ad26.COV2.S vaccination and SARS-CoV-2 variants. Data came from immunoSEQ multiplex PCR; TCRdb stores just in-frame clones and leaves some out. The sample contains about 350,000 clones, 90% to 95% of which appear only once. The material sequenced was peripheral blood, taken after recovery from COVID-19. Receptor source: a human donor who had recovered from COVID-19.

The chain recombines TRBV27 with TRBJ2-6; 7 nucleotides line up with TRBD1. In germline, CDR1 is MNHEY, CDR2 SMNVEV (reference sequence). The V segment lost 8 bases and the J segment 1 base; nucleotides outside the gene matches: 2. The CDR3 sequence is 14 residues long. In nucleotides, the CDR3 is TGTGCCAGCTCAGGGGGTTCTGGGGCCAACGTCCTGACTTTC. This sequence encodes CASSGGSGANVLTF.

This clone was counted only a few times. The genes are TRBV2 and TRBJ1-2; D possibly corresponds to TRBD1 (5 bases). With 6 bases removed from V and 0 bases from J, the gap between germline ends came to 20 bases. Germline V gene data show CDR1 as SNHLY and CDR2 as FYNNEI. The CDR3 extends over 17 amino acids. The CDR3 protein is CASRGWVGHDANYGYTF. The CDR3 DNA reads TGTGCCAGCAGGGGTTGGGTAGGACATGACGCTAACTATGGCTACACCTTC.

The rearrangement uses TRBV4-2 and TRBJ2-6; D is uncertain. This CDR3 is built from 16 residues. V was clipped by 3 bases and J by 4 bases, with 13 bases between them. CDR1 LGHNA and CDR2 YNFKEQ come from the germline V gene. CDR3 region: CASSQKDTAGANVLTF. Written as DNA, the CDR3 is TGTGCCAGCAGCCAGAAAGACACAGCCGGGGCCAACGTCCTGACTTTC.

V and J are TRBV11-3 and TRBJ2-1; a weak D match, TRBD2 (5 bases). This CDR3 spans 13 amino acids. Germline V gene data show CDR1 as SGHNT and CDR2 as YENEEA. The V gene lost 0 bases and the J gene lost 10 bases, with 10 bases spanning the gap. The CDR3 coding sequence is TGTGCCAGCAGCTTAGAGGGAGTTGGCGAGCAGTTCTTC. Its translation is CASSLEGVGEQFF.

This chain uses TRBV28 with TRBJ1-2; 8 bases line up with TRBD1. The CDR3 contains 13 residues. The germline CDR1 and CDR2 sequences are MDHEN and SYDVKM. After removal of 5 bases from V and 5 bases from J, the junction contained 4 bases not matched to a gene. CDR3 nucleotide sequence: TGTGCCAGCAGTATGGGACAGGAATATGGCTACACCTTC. This translates into CASSMGQEYGYTF.

This clone was detected only once. The chain links TRBV10-3 to TRBJ1-1; a possible D gene is TRBD1 (5 bases). Germline V gene data show CDR1 as ENHRY and CDR2 as SYGVKD. V was clipped by 4 bases and J by 1 base, with 10 bases between them. The CDR3 runs to 14 residues. CDR3 DNA sequence: TGTGCCATCAGTGGTGGCAGGGAGAACACTGAAGCTTTCTTT. Translated, it gives CAISGGRENTEAFF.

The V and J genes are TRBV7-9 and TRBJ2-7; D is unresolved. The CDR3 covers 13 residues. V was pared by 1 base and J by 5 bases, with 9 bases between. Germline assignment: CDR1 SEHNR and CDR2 FQNEAQ (reference sequence). CDR3: CASSLVATDEQYF. CDR3 sequence (DNA): TGTGCCAGCAGCTTAGTGGCAACGGACGAGCAGTACTTC.

The genes are TRBV7-6 and TRBJ1-2; D not certain. Trimming removed 1 base from V and 1 base from J, with 10 bases in between. The CDR3 loop spans 15 amino acids. The germline V gene has CDR1 SGHVS and CDR2 FNYEAQ. The chain's CDR3 is CASSLVEGSNYGYTF. In nucleotides, the CDR3 is TGTGCCAGCAGCTTAGTGGAAGGCAGTAACTATGGCTACACCTTC. Complete variable domain (other parts from reference TRBV7-6 and TRBJ1-2): GAGVSQSPRYKVTKRGQDVALRCDPISGHVSLYWYRQALGQGPEFLTYFNYEAQQDKSGLPNDRFSAERPEGSISTLTIQRTEQRDSAMYRCASSLVEGSNYGYTFGSGTRLTVV.

V is TRBV6-1 and J is TRBJ1-3; 8 nucleotides match TRBD1. Germline CDR1 is MNHNS and CDR2 is SASEGT. Trimming took 4 bases from V and 2 from J; bases not matched to a gene: 7. The CDR3 consists of 16 residues. Written as DNA, the CDR3 is TGTGCCAGCAGTGCCCGACAGGGGTGGACTGGAAACACCATATATTTT. It is translated as CASSARQGWTGNTIYF.

This clone was found once. The genes are TRBV2 and TRBJ2-3, with a possible D match to TRBD2 (5 bases). This CDR3 comprises 16 residues. Looked up from germline, CDR1 is SNHLY and CDR2 is FYNNEI. The V and J ends lost 2 bases and 0 bases respectively, with 12 bases between them. The DNA for the CDR3 is TGTGCCAGCAGTGAATTGGTAGCGAGTAGCACAGATACGCAGTATTTT. It encodes CASSELVASSTDTQYF.

In DNA, the CDR3 is TGTGCCAGCAGATCCCAATACGAGCAGTACTTC. This sequence encodes CASRSQYEQYF. The chain combines TRBV6-6 with TRBJ2-7; no definite D call. The germline V and J ends were trimmed by 6 bases and 4 bases, with 7 bases remaining between them. CDR1 and CDR2 (germline): MNHNY, SVGAGI (reference sequence). This CDR3 is built from 11 residues.

The chain uses TRBV9 and TRBJ1-6; 7 bases match TRBD1. J was trimmed by 0 bases and V by 4 bases; bases with no gene match: 7. From germline, CDR1 is SGDLS and CDR2 YYNGEE. This CDR3 is built from 17 residues. The CDR3 reads CASSPGGVISYNSPLHF. Written as DNA, the CDR3 is TGTGCCAGCAGCCCAGGGGGAGTTATCTCCTATAATTCACCCCTCCACTTT.

This chain connects TRBV7-9 to TRBJ1-1; TRBD1 is a possible D gene (6 bases). Trimming shortened V by 5 bases and J by 6 bases, and 16 bases separated the two germline ends. This CDR3 is 14 amino acids long. Germline loops: CDR1 SEHNR, CDR2 FQNEAQ (reference sequence). CDR3 DNA sequence: TGTGCCAGCAGCCTGACGGGGGGCCGACCTGAAGCTTTCTTT. Translating it yields CASSLTGGRPEAFF.

The J gene is TRBJ2-7, the V gene TRBV19; 7 bases are shared with TRBD2. CDR3 length equals 14 residues. Losses at the gene ends were 6 bases for V and 3 bases for J; bases not matched to a gene: 8. CDR1 is LNHDA, CDR2 SQIVND, per germline (reference sequence). The CDR3 is CASRARGGFYEQYF. The DNA for the CDR3 is TGTGCCAGTAGGGCGCGGGGAGGGTTCTACGAGCAGTACTTC.

The rearrangement joins TRBV7-2 to TRBJ1-6; D is unclear. Trimming cost V 1 base and J 7 bases, with 11 bases left between them. The germline CDR1 and CDR2 sequences are SGHTA and FQGNSA. The CDR3 is made up of 15 amino acids. DNA for the CDR3: TGTGCCAGCAGCTTAGTGATGGAAGGGAATTCACCCCTCCACTTT. Translated, it gives CASSLVMEGNSPLHF. The full variable domain, completed using reference TRBV7-2 and TRBJ1-6, is GAGVSQSPSNKVTEKGKDVELRCDPISGHTALYWYRQSLGQGLEFLIYFQGNSAPDKSGLPSDRFSAERTGGSVSTLTIQRTQQEDSAVYLCASSLVMEGNSPLHFGNGTRLTVT.

The V and J genes are TRBV5-1 and TRBJ2-7, with 10 bases that match TRBD1. Germline V gives CDR1 SGHRS, CDR2 YFSETQ. The CDR3 spans 15 residues. Trimming took 4 bases from V and 4 from J; bases not matched to a gene: 8. This CDR3 is CASSLSGTGDYEQYF. The CDR3 nucleotides are TGCGCCAGCAGCCTGAGTGGGACAGGGGATTACGAGCAGTACTTC.

This clone appeared a single time. The identical CDR3 is also encoded by other nucleotide sequences in the sample. The chain has TRBV15 and TRBJ2-3; D is unresolved. V was pared by 0 bases and J by 5 bases, with 6 bases between. The CDR3 covers 13 residues. CDR1 and CDR2 (germline): LNHNV, YYDKDF (reference sequence). The CDR3 protein is CATSRDLGDTQYF. In DNA form, the CDR3 reads TGTGCCACCAGCAGAGATCTTGGAGATACGCAGTATTTT. The full variable domain, its missing parts supplied by reference TRBV15 and TRBJ2-3, is DAMVIQNPRYQVTQFGKPVTLSCSQTLNHNVMYWYQQKSSQAPKLLFHYYDKDFNNEADTPDNFQSRRPNTSFCFLDIRSPGLGDTAMYLCATSRDLGDTQYFGPGTRLTVL.

This clone was seen once. This rearrangement joins TRBV13 to TRBJ1-3, with D unresolved. The CDR3 spans 15 residues. Trimming pared 5 bases from V and 0 bases from J, leaving 11 bases between. Germline assignment: CDR1 PRHDT and CDR2 FYEKMQ (reference sequence). The CDR3 DNA reads TGTGCCAGCAGCCCCCGGGGAGGCTCTGGAAACACCATATATTTT. Amino acids: CASSPRGGSGNTIYF.

V and J are TRBV3-1 (or the pseudogene TRBV3-2) and TRBJ2-5; 9 nucleotides align to TRBD2. The length of the CDR3 is 16 residues. V lost 0 bases and J lost 9; bases outside the gene matches: 11. From germline, CDR1 is LGHDT and CDR2 YNNKEL (reference sequence). This chain's CDR3 is CASSQDSQRGALAQYF. CDR3 nucleotide sequence: TGTGCCAGCAGCCAAGATTCCCAGCGGGGGGCCCTGGCCCAGTACTTC.

V and J are TRBV4-1 and TRBJ1-2; unclear D gene. Germline V gives CDR1 MGHRA, CDR2 YSYEKL. The CDR3 runs to 15 residues. The V gene lost 3 bases and the J gene lost 5 bases, with 16 bases spanning the gap. The chain's CDR3 is CASSQAGQMGYGYTF. The CDR3 bases are TGCGCCAGCAGCCAGGCCGGGCAGATGGGGTATGGCTACACCTTC.

A single count supports this clone. This chain connects TRBV7-9 to TRBJ1-4; 8 bases are a match to TRBD1. The J segment lost 6 bases and the V segment lost 6 bases, leaving 3 bases of the junction unmatched. This CDR3 is built from 13 residues. Germline V gene data show CDR1 as SEHNR and CDR2 as FQNEAQ (reference sequence). The CDR3 spells CASRPGQDEKLFF. The DNA of the CDR3 is TGTGCCAGCAGGCCGGGACAGGATGAAAAACTGTTTTTT.